This T cell receptor beta chain was documented in a study of T cells after yellow fever vaccination. TCRdb re-derived calls from the 5' RACE reads in MiXCR, one entry per CDR3 protein. There are about 580,000 distinct CDR3 sequences in the sample; 17% occur only once, and roughly 17% lies in the top ten. Germline-derived CDR1 and CDR2 are LNHNV and YYDKDF (reference sequence). V lost 5 bases to trimming and J lost 12 bases, with 26 bases between them. The CDR3 is 16 amino acids. This sequence was found in a man between 18 and 29 years old who received the YFV17D yellow fever vaccine. Source: PBMCs, taken 5 to 6 days after the first yellow fever vaccination. The genes are TRBV15 and TRBJ1-3; D is unresolved. CDR3 region: CATSAEPPGPVWDIYF. CDR3 nucleotide sequence: TGTGCCACCAGCGCTGAGCCCCCCGGACCCGTGTGGGACATATATTTT.